The clone carrying this T cell receptor beta chain was seen a few times. Its antigen is as yet unknown. The sample originates from a study of T-cell memory formation after mild COVID-19. Study observations and caveats: Of the contracting clones, CD4+ ones lay mainly in CM and EM, and CD8+ ones in EMRA.

This CDR3 contains 17 residues. The germline V gene has CDR1 MGHRA and CDR2 YSYEKL. With 1 base clipped from V and 7 bases from J, the junction kept 10 bases outside the gene matches. TCRdb used MiXCR to reprocess the 5' RACE reads, holding one entry per CDR3 protein. The sample carries about 360,000 distinct CDR3 sequences, approximately 15% recorded once. The sequencing input was PBMCs or a T cell subset sorted from them (not recorded which). The receptor comes from a man younger than 30 who had mild COVID-19 (a few samples of this study predate the infection). Cell type and time point are not known. The genes are TRBV4-1 and TRBJ1-5, with 10 bases aligning to TRBD1. The CDR3 bases are TGCGCCAGCAGCCAAGGGAGGCTTAGGGACAGGGGCCAGCCCCAGCATTTT. This sequence encodes CASSQGRLRDRGQPQHF.